The present T cell receptor (beta chain) was sequenced within a study of spatial heterogeneity in lung cancer. This clonotype was picked up many times. Time point indicated: sample taken at primary tumor resection. Unsorted whole RNA samples from tumor, nontumor lung or frozen PBMC were sequenced. TCR cDNA molecules each carried a unique molecular identifier. TCRdb recomputed calls from the 5' RACE reads with MiXCR, one row per CDR3 protein. The sample has more than 35,000 distinct CDR3 sequences; roughly 5% are singletons. Germline values: CDR1 GTSNPN, CDR2 SVGIG (reference sequence). The CDR3 covers 12 residues. Trimming pared 6 bases from V and 9 bases from J, leaving 15 bases between.

The sequence derives from a female donor with early-stage non-small cell lung cancer. V and J are TRBV30 and TRBJ2-1, with D possibly being TRBD1 or TRBD2 (5 bases each). This specimen consisted of PBMCs, obtained at surgery. CDR3 protein: CACGTVGPEQFF. The CDR3 DNA reads as TGTGCCTGCGGGACGGTTGGACCTGAGCAGTTCTTC. The whole variable domain, remainder taken from reference TRBV30 and TRBJ2-1, is SQTIHQWPATLVQPVGSPLSLECTVEGTSNPNLYWYRQAAGRGLQLLFYSVGIGQISSEVPQNLSASRPQDRQFILSSKKLLLSDSGFYLCACGTVGPEQFFGPGTRLTVL.